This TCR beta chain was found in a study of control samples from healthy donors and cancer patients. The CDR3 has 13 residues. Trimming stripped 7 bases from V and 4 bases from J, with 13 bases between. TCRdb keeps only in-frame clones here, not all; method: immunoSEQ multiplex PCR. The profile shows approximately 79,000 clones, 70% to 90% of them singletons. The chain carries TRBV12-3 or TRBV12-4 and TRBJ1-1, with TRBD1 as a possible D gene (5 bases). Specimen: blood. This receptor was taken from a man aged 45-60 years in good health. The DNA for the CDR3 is TGTGCCAGCACCGAGACGGGGGGCACTGAAGCTTTCTTT. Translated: CASTETGGTEAFF.